These 25 T cell receptor beta chains originate from one sample sequenced in a study of OX40 agonist ivuxolimab in advanced cancers. The data were produced by immunoSEQ multiplex PCR, yet TCRdb's version contains in-frame clones alone and is incomplete. The sample consists of some 33,000 clones, roughly 74% of them appearing once. The sequencing here drew on CD4+ or CD8+ T cells sorted from blood, taken in a trial of the OX40 agonist ivuxolimab. Every receptor here comes from an adult with an advanced solid tumor such as melanoma, head and neck, liver or kidney cancer.

In nucleotides, the CDR3 is TGTGCCAGCCAACACCGGAACTATGGCTACACCTTC. Translated, it gives CASQHRNYGYTF. This rearrangement joins TRBV6-5 to TRBJ1-2, with unresolved D. This CDR3 spans 12 amino acids. V lost 8 bases and J 2 bases, leaving 9 bases between the germline ends. CDR1 is MNHEY, CDR2 SVGAGI, per germline.

J is TRBJ2-1 and V is TRBV5-1, with 7 bases identical to TRBD2. V lost 7 bases to trimming and J lost 14 bases; unmatched junction nucleotides: 9. The germline CDR1 and CDR2 sequences are SGHRS and YFSETQ. This CDR3 has 11 amino acids. The CDR3 DNA reads TGCGCCAGCGCGTCCGGGGGGAAGAAGTTCTTC. Translated: CASASGGKKFF.

The chain uses TRBV4-1 and TRBJ1-1; 11 bases match TRBD1. Trimming took 1 base from V and 5 from J; bases not matched to a gene: 6. Germline CDR1 is MGHRA and CDR2 is YSYEKL. CDR3 length equals 16 residues. The CDR3 here is CASSQGPDRGPTEAFF. Written as DNA, the CDR3 is TGCGCCAGCAGCCAAGGACCGGACAGGGGGCCTACTGAAGCTTTCTTT.

The V and J genes are TRBV27 and TRBJ1-2; TRBD1 matches at 8 bases. The CDR3 totals 15 residues. The V gene's germline CDR1 is MNHEY and CDR2 SMNVEV (reference sequence). Unmatched junction bases numbered 10, after V lost 1 base and J lost 9 bases. The CDR3, as DNA: TGTGCCAGCAGTTTATATCCCCTCGGACAGGGTCGCTACACCTTC. As protein: CASSLYPLGQGRYTF.

This chain links TRBV7-2 with TRBJ2-5; 12 nucleotides agree with TRBD1. This CDR3 spans 15 amino acids. Per germline, CDR1 SGHTA and CDR2 FQGNSA. Losses at the gene ends were 5 bases for V and 6 bases for J; bases not matched to a gene: 7. In DNA, the CDR3 is TGTGCCAGCAGCCCCGGGACAGGGGGCGGAAAGACCCAGTACTTC. It is translated as CASSPGTGGGKTQYF.

This clone was seen more than once but under ten times. This rearrangement joins TRBV6-1 to TRBJ1-1; D remains ambiguous. This CDR3 region has 14 residues. Germline values: CDR1 MNHNS, CDR2 SASEGT. The V end was cut by 11 bases, the J end by 1 base, with 17 bases between. The CDR3 is CASMGVRANTEAFF. The CDR3 nucleotides are TGTGCCTCCATGGGAGTGAGGGCGAACACTGAAGCTTTCTTT.

The sample holds a few counts of this clone. The gene calls are TRBV6-6 and TRBJ1-5; no firm D call. Germline V gene sequence: CDR1 MNHNY, CDR2 SVGAGI (reference sequence). Between the trimmed V and J ends, which lost 6 bases and 1 base, there was a span of 7 bases. The CDR3 loop spans 13 amino acids. CDR3 bases: TGTGCCAGCAGCCCTAACAGCAATCAGCCCCAGCATTTT. Encoded protein: CASSPNSNQPQHF.

CDR3 protein: CASRTETTGNTIYF. CDR3 nucleotides: TGTGCCAGCCGGACGGAAACCACTGGAAACACCATATATTTT. The rearrangement uses TRBV6-5 and TRBJ1-3; no reliable D call. Germline CDR1 is MNHEY and CDR2 is SVGAGI. The CDR3 sequence is 14 residues long. Trimming removed 8 bases at V and 2 bases at J, with 13 bases between.

This clone has only one observation. The chain joins TRBV19 to TRBJ1-2; D gene unclear. Trimming took off 3 bases at V and 2 bases at J, with 7 bases between the two ends. CDR3 length equals 13 residues. From germline, CDR1 is LNHDA and CDR2 SQIVND (reference sequence). The CDR3 DNA reads as TGTGCCAGTAGTATTGCGGGAAACTATGGCTACACCTTC. It yields the protein CASSIAGNYGYTF.

The chain carries TRBV5-6 and TRBJ1-6; no definite D call. The CDR3 loop spans 15 amino acids. The ends were cut back, 2 bases at V and 3 bases at J, with 9 bases in the middle. Per the germline V gene, CDR1 is SGHDT and CDR2 is YYEEEE. DNA of the CDR3: TGTGCCAGCAGCTTTGGGCAGGTCTATAATTCACCCCTCCACTTT. Translating gives CASSFGQVYNSPLHF. The variable domain in full, with the rest retrieved from reference TRBV5-6 and TRBJ1-6, is DAGVTQSPTHLIKTRGQQVTLRCSPKSGHDTVSWYQQALGQGPQFIFQYYEEEERQRGNFPDRFSGHQFPNYSSELNVNALLLGDSALYLCASSFGQVYNSPLHFGNGTRLTVT.

This rearrangement joins TRBV6-5 to TRBJ2-3, with D perhaps TRBD2 (5 bases). The CDR3 sequence is 13 residues long. Germline V lookup: CDR1 MNHEY, CDR2 SVGAGI. V shed 6 bases and J shed 2 bases, with 9 bases lying between them. The CDR3 protein is CASSPDFTDTQYF. The CDR3 DNA sequence: TGTGCCAGCAGCCCGGACTTCACAGATACGCAGTATTTT.

The chain couples TRBV5-1 to TRBJ1-2; perhaps TRBD1 as D (6 bases). The germline CDR1 and CDR2 sequences are SGHRS and YFSETQ. The CDR3 is 14 residues long. V was shortened by 3 bases and J by 3 bases, with 12 bases between the two germline ends. The CDR3 sequence: CASSWGARHYGYTF. CDR3 nucleotide sequence: TGCGCCAGCAGCTGGGGGGCCCGGCACTATGGCTACACCTTC. Supplemented by reference TRBV5-1 and TRBJ1-2, the full variable domain reads KAGVTQTPRYLIKTRGQQVTLSCSPISGHRSVSWYQQTPGQGLQFLFEYFSETQRNKGNFPGRFSGRQFSNSRSEMNVSTLELGDSALYLCASSWGARHYGYTFGSGTRLTVV.

The V gene is TRBV7-9, the J gene TRBJ2-3; D remains unclear. The CDR3 contains 16 residues. Germline loops: CDR1 SEHNR, CDR2 FQNEAQ (reference sequence). Trimming removed 5 bases at V and 1 base at J, with 16 bases between. The CDR3 is CASSPNLFGGTDTQYF. CDR3 nucleotides: TGTGCCAGCAGCCCAAACCTCTTCGGAGGCACAGATACGCAGTATTTT.

The chain has TRBV6-5 and TRBJ1-6; D may be TRBD1 (5 bases). From germline, CDR1 is MNHEY and CDR2 SVGAGI. This CDR3 has 15 amino acids. Trimming pared 0 bases from V and 4 bases from J, leaving 7 bases between. The CDR3, as DNA: TGTGCCAGCAGTTACTCGGGACGGTATAATTCACCCCTCCACTTT. Translation gives CASSYSGRYNSPLHF.

This clone showed up just a few times. The chain recombines TRBV6-1 with TRBJ2-1; 13 bases agree with TRBD2. V shed 7 bases, J shed 8 bases, and the junction held 8 bases outside the gene matches. The CDR3 spans 15 residues. Germline V CDR1 and CDR2: MNHNS, SASEGT. The CDR3 DNA sequence: TGTGCCAGCACCGCACTAGCGGGGGGGGTCGATGAGCAGTTCTTC. Its protein is CASTALAGGVDEQFF.

This sequence joins TRBV2 and TRBJ2-5; possible D gene TRBD1, 6 bases. CDR1 is SNHLY and CDR2 is FYNNEI in the germline V gene. CDR3 size: 13 residues. With 7 bases removed from V and 5 bases from J, the gap between germline ends came to 14 bases. CDR3: CASTLNRDETQYF. DNA of the CDR3: TGTGCCAGCACCCTGAACAGGGATGAGACCCAGTACTTC.

The chain has TRBV19 and TRBJ1-1, with 7 bases matching TRBD1. This CDR3 is 12 amino acids long. Germline CDR1 reads LNHDA; CDR2 reads SQIVND (reference sequence). The V and J ends lost 6 bases and 5 bases, in that order; junction bases with no gene match: 3. The CDR3 region has the DNA TGTGCCAGTAGGAAACAGGGGACTGAAGCTTTCTTT. Translation gives CASRKQGTEAFF.

The rearrangement joins TRBV5-1 to TRBJ1-1; TRBD1 is a possible D gene (6 bases). The CDR3 totals 14 residues. Trimming took off 5 bases at V and 1 base at J, with 12 bases between the two ends. Germline V gives CDR1 SGHRS, CDR2 YFSETQ. As DNA, the CDR3 is TGCGCCAGCAGGGAGGGGGGGCCGAACACTGAAGCTTTCTTT. It encodes CASREGGPNTEAFF.

By its share, this clone is medium-sized. The gene calls are TRBV2 and TRBJ1-1; 7 nucleotides match TRBD1. Trimming cost V 5 bases and J 1 base; bases outside gene matches: 7. CDR1 is SNHLY and CDR2 is FYNNEI in the germline V gene. There are 15 residues in the CDR3. CDR3 DNA: TGTGCCAGCAGTCCCCTGACAGGGAGGAACACTGAAGCTTTCTTT. This gives the protein CASSPLTGRNTEAFF.

The chain recombines TRBV18 with TRBJ1-2, with D perhaps TRBD1 (5 bases). Per the germline V gene, CDR1 is KGHSH and CDR2 is LQKENI. This CDR3 is built from 13 residues. V lost 3 bases and J lost 4, with 9 bases in between. The CDR3 loop is CASSPEGSYGYTF. In DNA form, the CDR3 reads TGTGCCAGCTCACCGGAGGGGAGCTATGGCTACACCTTC. The variable domain in full, with the rest retrieved from reference TRBV18 and TRBJ1-2, is NAGVMQNPRHLVRRRGQEARLRCSPMKGHSHVYWYRQLPEEGLKFMVYLQKENIIDESGMPKERFSAEFPKEGPSILRIQQVVRGDSAAYFCASSPEGSYGYTFGSGTRLTVV.

The sample holds one count of this clone. The rearrangement uses TRBV18 and TRBJ2-6, with 12 bases that match TRBD2. The germline V gene has CDR1 KGHSH and CDR2 LQKENI. J lost 0 bases, V lost 3 bases, and 3 bases had no gene match. There are 18 residues in the CDR3. The CDR3 DNA is TGTGCCAGCTCACCTACACTAGCGGGGGGCTCTGGGGCCAACGTCCTGACTTTC. It codes for CASSPTLAGGSGANVLTF.

CDR3: CASSYNRDRGGYTF. The DNA of the CDR3 is TGTGCCAGCAGTTATAACCGGGACAGGGGGGGCTACACCTTC. V and J are TRBV6-5 and TRBJ1-2; TRBD1 matches at 11 bases. V shed 3 bases and J 8 bases; nucleotides not matched to a gene: 5. From germline, CDR1 is MNHEY and CDR2 SVGAGI. The CDR3 totals 14 residues.

The rearrangement links TRBV6-1 to TRBJ2-2, with D possibly being TRBD2 (7 bases). V was trimmed by 7 bases and J by 4 bases, leaving 16 bases between them. The CDR3 sequence is 15 residues long. Germline assignment: CDR1 MNHNS and CDR2 SASEGT. CDR3 nucleotides: TGTGCCAGCAACGCCGGGGGGCGCGCCACCGGGGAGCTGTTTTTT. This sequence encodes CASNAGGRATGELFF.

The J gene is TRBJ2-7, the V gene TRBV5-1, with TRBD1 matching 8 bases. This CDR3 has 17 residues. V was clipped by 0 bases and J by 0 bases; unmatched bases: 8. Germline loops: CDR1 SGHRS, CDR2 YFSETQ. Here the CDR3 DNA reads TGCGCCAGCAGCTTGGGACAGGGGTCAATTATCTCCTACGAGCAGTACTTC. Protein sequence: CASSLGQGSIISYEQYF.

This chain links TRBV7-9 with TRBJ1-6; no firm D call. CDR3 size: 13 residues. Trimming removed 8 bases at V and 7 bases at J, with 12 bases between. Germline assignment: CDR1 SEHNR and CDR2 FQNEAQ (reference sequence). The DNA of the CDR3 is TGTGCCAGCTCACGGCTGATGAATTCACCCCTCCACTTT. Translated: CASSRLMNSPLHF.